Listed here are 12 T cell receptor beta chains from one sample, sequenced in a study of cytomegalovirus exposure and HLA in healthy donors. Amplification used 60 Vbeta primers and 13 Jbeta primers. The method was immunoSEQ multiplex PCR; TCRdb's version includes in-frame clones alone and lacks a portion of them. The sample yields some 100,000 clones, approximately 69% seen once. The sample was PBMCs. These receptors were collected from a woman aged 45-60 years in good health and CMV-seropositive.

The chain employs TRBV5-4 and TRBJ2-2; weak D call: TRBD2 (5 bases). This CDR3 region has 14 residues. From germline, CDR1 is SGHNT and CDR2 YYREEE (reference sequence). The germline V and J ends were trimmed by 4 bases and 6 bases, with 13 bases remaining between them. The DNA for the CDR3 is TGTGCCAGCAGCCCCCGCAGCGGTCCCGGGGAGCTGTTTTTT. As protein: CASSPRSGPGELFF.

This clone was observed a handful of times. The V gene is TRBV27, the J gene TRBJ1-2, with D tentatively TRBD1 (5 bases). Germline CDR1 MNHEY, CDR2 SMNVEV (reference sequence). This CDR3 contains 14 residues. Trimming removed 5 bases at V and 4 bases at J, with 14 bases between. The CDR3 nucleotides read TGTGCCAGCAGTGGCACCCCGGGACTCTATGGCTACACCTTC. Amino acid sequence: CASSGTPGLYGYTF.

This rearrangement joins TRBV15 to TRBJ2-2, with TRBD2 matching over 8 bases. J was trimmed by 5 bases and V by 3 bases; bases with no gene match: 5. From germline, CDR1 is LNHNV and CDR2 YYDKDF (reference sequence). This CDR3 is 15 amino acids long. The CDR3 is CATSRTSARTGELFF. The CDR3 coding sequence is TGTGCCACCAGCAGGACTAGCGCTAGGACCGGGGAGCTGTTTTTT.

The chain joins TRBV29-1 to TRBJ2-1, with 8 bases identical to TRBD2. After removal of 8 bases from V and 7 bases from J, the junction contained 10 bases not matched to a gene. The CDR3 has 13 residues. The germline CDR1 and CDR2 sequences are SQVTM and ANQGSEA. CDR3 sequence: CSSNGLALNEQFF. CDR3 nucleotide sequence: TGCAGCTCGAATGGACTAGCTCTGAATGAGCAGTTCTTC.

The chain uses TRBV30 and TRBJ2-5; 7 positions match TRBD1. The V and J ends lost 4 bases and 5 bases, in that order; junction bases with no gene match: 7. The germline gives CDR1 GTSNPN, CDR2 SVGIG (reference sequence). The CDR3 covers 13 residues. The CDR3 spells CAWTAGTVETQYF. The CDR3, as DNA: TGTGCCTGGACGGCAGGGACAGTTGAGACCCAGTACTTC.

V is TRBV28 and J is TRBJ1-3; D uncertain. The germline CDR1 and CDR2 sequences are MDHEN and SYDVKM. The V end lost 6 bases, the J end lost 3 bases, and 12 bases lay between the germline ends. This CDR3 comprises 14 residues. This CDR3 is CASRKQGLGNTIYF. CDR3 in DNA: TGTGCCAGCAGAAAGCAAGGACTTGGAAACACCATATATTTT. The variable domain in full, completed from reference TRBV28 and TRBJ1-3, reads DVKVTQSSRYLVKRTGEKVFLECVQDMDHENMFWYRQDPGLGLRLIYFSYDVKMKEKGDIPEGYSVSREKKERFSLILESASTNQTSMYLCASRKQGLGNTIYFGEGSWLTVV.

The chain combines TRBV5-1 with TRBJ2-1; 16 positions agree with TRBD2. J lost 10 bases, V lost 4 bases, and 11 bases had no gene match. Germline V gives CDR1 SGHRS, CDR2 YFSETQ. The length of the CDR3 is 17 residues. The CDR3 loop is CASSPTGTSGGAEEQFF. The DNA of the CDR3 is TGCGCCAGCAGCCCCACCGGGACTAGCGGGGGGGCAGAGGAGCAGTTCTTC.

The chain uses TRBV19 and TRBJ1-2, with D possibly being TRBD1 (5 bases). The CDR3 spans 14 residues. Germline assignment: CDR1 LNHDA and CDR2 SQIVND (reference sequence). V was trimmed by 5 bases and J by 6 bases, leaving 16 bases between them. CDR3 coding DNA: TGTGCCAGTAGTCTCGGGACTTCAACGGATGGCTACACCTTC. Translation: CASSLGTSTDGYTF.

V gene TRBV5-1 combines with J gene TRBJ1-2; 7 bases map to TRBD1. V gave up 4 bases and J gave up 4 bases; unmatched junction bases: 4. The V gene's germline CDR1 is SGHRS and CDR2 YFSETQ. This CDR3 contains 13 residues. CDR3 residues: CASSGGQSYGYTF. The CDR3 nucleotides read TGCGCCAGCAGCGGGGGACAGTCCTATGGCTACACCTTC. Full variable domain (outside the CDR3, taken from reference TRBV5-1 and TRBJ1-2): KAGVTQTPRYLIKTRGQQVTLSCSPISGHRSVSWYQQTPGQGLQFLFEYFSETQRNKGNFPGRFSGRQFSNSRSEMNVSTLELGDSALYLCASSGGQSYGYTFGSGTRLTVV.

V is TRBV14 and J is TRBJ1-6; 8 bases map to TRBD1. With V trimmed by 6 bases and J by 9 bases, 4 bases remained unmatched. The CDR3 spans 13 residues. CDR1 is SGHDN, CDR2 FVKESK, per germline. CDR3 in amino acids: CASSYGTGSPLHF. In DNA form, the CDR3 reads TGTGCCAGCAGTTATGGGACAGGTTCACCCCTCCACTTT.

This chain joins TRBV28 and TRBJ2-3, with TRBD1 matching over 9 bases. Per germline, CDR1 MDHEN and CDR2 SYDVKM. V gave up 4 bases and J gave up 4 bases; unmatched junction bases: 9. The CDR3 has 16 residues. The CDR3: CASSSPGQGFPDTQYF. The CDR3 DNA reads TGTGCCAGCAGTTCGCCGGGACAGGGATTCCCAGATACGCAGTATTTT.

The chain uses TRBV4-3 and TRBJ2-3, with 12 positions matching TRBD2. The CDR3 totals 17 residues. Per germline, CDR1 LGHNA and CDR2 YSLEER. V lost 1 base, J lost 3 bases, and 5 bases stayed unmatched. This chain's CDR3 is CASSQVSLAGGTDTQYF. CDR3 DNA sequence: TGCGCCAGCAGCCAAGTGTCCCTAGCGGGGGGGACAGATACGCAGTATTTT.